This T cell receptor (beta chain) emerged from a study of immune evolution from preneoplasia to lung adenocarcinoma. Study outcomes and limitations: Top clone frequencies peaked in normal lung, apparently declining through invasive adenocarcinoma. Normal lung had highest clonality; later lesions appeared denser, more diverse.

Of note for this clone: Its antigen is undetermined.

Each case's diagnosis was confirmed by two pathologists on H&E. After pathologic assessment, macro-dissection selected premalignant or tumor cells for extraction. Generated by immunoSEQ multiplex PCR, the TCRdb table keeps only in-frame clones and is missing some. The table has about 7,800 clones, 72% seen once. Trimming shortened V by 3 bases and J by 9 bases, and 16 bases separated the two germline ends. CDR3 size: 13 residues. Germline CDR1 and CDR2: SGDLS and YYNGEE. This TCR was recovered from an older donor with lung adenocarcinoma. Some clones in this sample may be carry-over from other donors' samples. The rearrangement links TRBV9 to TRBJ2-7; D remains unclear. Sequenced sample: FFPE lung adenocarcinoma in situ tissue. For the CDR3, the DNA is TGTGCCAGCAGCGCCTCAGGTCCGGAAGTGCAGTACTTC. Translation gives CASSASGPEVQYF.